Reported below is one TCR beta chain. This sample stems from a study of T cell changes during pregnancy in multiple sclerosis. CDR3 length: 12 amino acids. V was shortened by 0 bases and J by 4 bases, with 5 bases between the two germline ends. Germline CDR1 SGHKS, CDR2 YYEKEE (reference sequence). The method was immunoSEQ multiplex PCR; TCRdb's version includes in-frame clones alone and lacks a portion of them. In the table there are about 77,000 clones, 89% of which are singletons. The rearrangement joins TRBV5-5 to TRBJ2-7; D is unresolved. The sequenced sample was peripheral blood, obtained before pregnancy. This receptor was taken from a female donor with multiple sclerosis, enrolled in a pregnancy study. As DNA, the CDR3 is TGTGCCAGCAGCTTGGGAGTGTACGAGCAGTACTTC. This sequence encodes CASSLGVYEQYF.